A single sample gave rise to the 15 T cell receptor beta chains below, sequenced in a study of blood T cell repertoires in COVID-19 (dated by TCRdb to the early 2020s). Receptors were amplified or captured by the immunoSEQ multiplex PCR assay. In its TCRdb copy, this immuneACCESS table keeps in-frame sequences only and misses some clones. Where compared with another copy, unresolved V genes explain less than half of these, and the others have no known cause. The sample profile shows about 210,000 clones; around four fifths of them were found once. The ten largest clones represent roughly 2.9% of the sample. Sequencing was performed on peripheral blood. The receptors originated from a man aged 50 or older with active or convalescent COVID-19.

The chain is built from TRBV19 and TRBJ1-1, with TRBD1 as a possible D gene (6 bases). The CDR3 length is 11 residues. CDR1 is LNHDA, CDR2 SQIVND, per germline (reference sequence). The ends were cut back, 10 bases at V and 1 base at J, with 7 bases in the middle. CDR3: CATRGNTEAFF. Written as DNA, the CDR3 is TGTGCCACCAGGGGGAACACTGAAGCTTTCTTT. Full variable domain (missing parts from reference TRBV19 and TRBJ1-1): DGGITQSPKYLFRKEGQNVTLSCEQNLNHDAMYWYRQDPGQGLRLIYYSQIVNDFQKGDIAEGYSVSREKKESFPLTVTSAQKNPTAFYLCATRGNTEAFFGQGTRLTVV.

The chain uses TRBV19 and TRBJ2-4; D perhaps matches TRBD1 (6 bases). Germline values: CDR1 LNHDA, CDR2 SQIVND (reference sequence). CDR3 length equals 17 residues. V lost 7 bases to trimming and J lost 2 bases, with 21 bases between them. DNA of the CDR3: TGTGCCAGTACATCCGAGACAGGATGGGGACCCAAAAACATTCAGTACTTC. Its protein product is CASTSETGWGPKNIQYF.

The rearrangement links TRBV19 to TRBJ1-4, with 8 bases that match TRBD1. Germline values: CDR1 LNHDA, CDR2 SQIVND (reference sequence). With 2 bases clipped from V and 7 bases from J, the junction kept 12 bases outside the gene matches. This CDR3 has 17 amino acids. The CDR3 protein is CASSIWQGAPGGEKLFF. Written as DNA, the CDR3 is TGTGCCAGTAGTATATGGCAGGGGGCGCCTGGGGGTGAAAAACTGTTTTTT.

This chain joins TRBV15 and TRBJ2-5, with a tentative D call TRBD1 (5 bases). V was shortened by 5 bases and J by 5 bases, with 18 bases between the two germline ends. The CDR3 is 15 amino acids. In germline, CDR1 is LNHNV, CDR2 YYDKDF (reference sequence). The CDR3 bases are TGTGCCACCAGCCTCGGGCCTCCCAAGGGGGAGACCCAGTACTTC. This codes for CATSLGPPKGETQYF.

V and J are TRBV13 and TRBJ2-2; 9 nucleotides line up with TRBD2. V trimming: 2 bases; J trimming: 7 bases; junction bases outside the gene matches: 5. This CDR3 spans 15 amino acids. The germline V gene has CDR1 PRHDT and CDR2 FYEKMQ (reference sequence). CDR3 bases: TGTGCCAGCAGCTTACGCGGGAGGGTGGACGGGGAGCTGTTTTTT. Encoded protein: CASSLRGRVDGELFF.

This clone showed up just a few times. The CDR3 loop reads CALRDSTSNYGYTF. The CDR3 DNA is TGTGCCCTACGGGACAGTACTTCTAACTATGGCTACACCTTC. This chain connects TRBV7-2 to TRBJ1-2; 7 positions match TRBD1. Germline V gene lookup returns CDR1 SGHTA and CDR2 FQGNSA. This CDR3 comprises 14 residues. After removal of 11 bases from V and 0 bases from J, the junction contained 9 bases not matched to a gene.

The CDR3 region has the DNA TGTGCCAGCAGCTTAAAGGGGAGGGTTGGCGAGCAGTACTTC. Encoded protein: CASSLKGRVGEQYF. The chain joins TRBV7-2 to TRBJ2-7; the match to TRBD2 covers 7 bases. The length of the CDR3 is 14 residues. Germline loops: CDR1 SGHTA, CDR2 FQGNSA. V was pared by 2 bases and J by 6 bases, with 7 bases of the junction left unmatched.

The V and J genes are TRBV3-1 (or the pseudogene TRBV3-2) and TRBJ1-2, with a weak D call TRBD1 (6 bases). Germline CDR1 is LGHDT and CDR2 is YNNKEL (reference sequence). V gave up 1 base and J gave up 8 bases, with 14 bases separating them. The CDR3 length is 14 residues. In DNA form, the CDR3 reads TGTGCCAGCAGCCAAGGAGCCAGGGGTTGGGGCTACACCTTC. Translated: CASSQGARGWGYTF.

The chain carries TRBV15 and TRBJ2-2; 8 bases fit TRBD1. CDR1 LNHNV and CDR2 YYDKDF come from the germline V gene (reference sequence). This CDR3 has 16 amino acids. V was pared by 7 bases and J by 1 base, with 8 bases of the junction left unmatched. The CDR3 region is CATTGTGTGNTGELFF. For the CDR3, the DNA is TGTGCCACCACAGGGACCGGGACAGGGAACACCGGGGAGCTGTTTTTT.

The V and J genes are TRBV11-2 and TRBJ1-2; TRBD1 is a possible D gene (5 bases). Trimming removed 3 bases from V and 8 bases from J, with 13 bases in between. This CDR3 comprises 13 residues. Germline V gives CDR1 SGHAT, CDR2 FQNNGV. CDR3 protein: CASSFRQGGGYTF. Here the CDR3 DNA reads TGTGCCAGCAGCTTTCGTCAGGGAGGGGGCTACACCTTC.

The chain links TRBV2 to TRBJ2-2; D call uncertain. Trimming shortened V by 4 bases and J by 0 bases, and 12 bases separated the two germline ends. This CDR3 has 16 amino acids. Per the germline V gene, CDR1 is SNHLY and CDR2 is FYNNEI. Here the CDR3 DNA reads TGTGCCAGCAGTGGCGCGTCAGCGCCGAACACCGGGGAGCTGTTTTTT. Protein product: CASSGASAPNTGELFF.

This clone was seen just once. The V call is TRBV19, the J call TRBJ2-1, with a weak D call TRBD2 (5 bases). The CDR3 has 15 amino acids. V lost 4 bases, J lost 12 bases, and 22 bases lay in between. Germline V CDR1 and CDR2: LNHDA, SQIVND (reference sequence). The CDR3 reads CASSTSPRGDGLQFF. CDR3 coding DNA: TGTGCCAGTAGTACATCCCCCCGGGGAGACGGCCTGCAGTTCTTC. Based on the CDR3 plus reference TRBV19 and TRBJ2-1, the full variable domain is DGGITQSPKYLFRKEGQNVTLSCEQNLNHDAMYWYRQDPGQGLRLIYYSQIVNDFQKGDIAEGYSVSREKKESFPLTVTSAQKNPTAFYLCASSTSPRGDGLQFFGPGTRLTVL.

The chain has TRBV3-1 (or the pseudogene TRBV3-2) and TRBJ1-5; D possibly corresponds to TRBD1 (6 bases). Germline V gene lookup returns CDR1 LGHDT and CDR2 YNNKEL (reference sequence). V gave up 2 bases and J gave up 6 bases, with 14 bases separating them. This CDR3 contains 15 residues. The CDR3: CASSQNSGVGQPQHF. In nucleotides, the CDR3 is TGTGCCAGCAGCCAAAATTCAGGGGTGGGTCAGCCCCAGCATTTT.

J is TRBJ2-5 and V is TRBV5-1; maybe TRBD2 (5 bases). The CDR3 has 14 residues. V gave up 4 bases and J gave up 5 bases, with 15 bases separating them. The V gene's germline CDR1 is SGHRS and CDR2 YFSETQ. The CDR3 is CASSTSLNRETQYF. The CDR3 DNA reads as TGCGCCAGCAGCACTAGTCTTAATCGGGAGACCCAGTACTTC. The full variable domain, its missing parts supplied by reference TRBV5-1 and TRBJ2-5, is KAGVTQTPRYLIKTRGQQVTLSCSPISGHRSVSWYQQTPGQGLQFLFEYFSETQRNKGNFPGRFSGRQFSNSRSEMNVSTLELGDSALYLCASSTSLNRETQYFGPGTRLLVL.

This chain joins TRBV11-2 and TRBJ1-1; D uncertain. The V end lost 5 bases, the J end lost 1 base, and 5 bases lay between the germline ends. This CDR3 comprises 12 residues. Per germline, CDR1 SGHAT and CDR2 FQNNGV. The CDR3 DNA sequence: TGTGCCAGCAGCAGACAGAACACTGAAGCTTTCTTT. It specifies CASSRQNTEAFF.